A single sample is the source of the 23 T cell receptor beta chains below, sequenced in a study of cytomegalovirus exposure and HLA in healthy donors. Primers: 60 Vbeta forward and 13 Jbeta reverse. Sequencing used immunoSEQ multiplex PCR; TCRdb keeps in-frame clones, though not all of them. This sample has about 150,000 clones, with roughly 71% found just once. The sample consisted of PBMCs. The receptor set was obtained from a young man in good health and CMV-seronegative.

The chain employs TRBV9 and TRBJ1-6; D gene ambiguous. The V and J ends lost 3 bases and 7 bases respectively, with 8 bases between them. This CDR3 has 13 residues. CDR1 and CDR2 (germline): SGDLS, YYNGEE. The CDR3 region has the DNA TGTGCCAGCAGCGGATCGGTAAATTCACCCCTCCACTTT. Its protein product is CASSGSVNSPLHF. The full variable domain, rest sourced from reference TRBV9 and TRBJ1-6, is DSGVTQTPKHLITATGQRVTLRCSPRSGDLSVYWYQQSLDQGLQFLIQYYNGEERAKGNILERFSAQQFPDLHSELNLSSLELGDSALYFCASSGSVNSPLHFGNGTRLTVT.

V usage is TRBV27 and J usage is TRBJ2-5, with TRBD2 matching over 8 bases. The CDR3 is 15 amino acids. With 2 bases clipped from V and 7 bases from J, the junction kept 9 bases outside the gene matches. The V gene's germline CDR1 is MNHEY and CDR2 SMNVEV (reference sequence). CDR3 residues: CASSLKAFGGGTQYF. Here the CDR3 DNA reads TGTGCCAGCAGTTTAAAGGCGTTCGGGGGGGGGACCCAGTACTTC.

This chain links TRBV7-2 with TRBJ2-7; 7 nucleotides agree with TRBD1. The germline V gene has CDR1 SGHTA and CDR2 FQGNSA. Trimming cost V 5 bases and J 1 base; bases outside gene matches: 8. The CDR3 is 15 amino acids. The CDR3 is CASSIHTRGSYEQYF. CDR3 sequence (DNA): TGTGCCAGCAGCATCCACACCAGGGGGTCCTACGAGCAGTACTTC. The full variable domain, rest sourced from reference TRBV7-2 and TRBJ2-7, is GAGVSQSPSNKVTEKGKDVELRCDPISGHTALYWYRQSLGQGLEFLIYFQGNSAPDKSGLPSDRFSAERTGGSVSTLTIQRTQQEDSAVYLCASSIHTRGSYEQYFGPGTRLTVT.

The chain uses TRBV5-4 and TRBJ2-7; 7 bases align to TRBD1. Germline V gene data show CDR1 as SGHNT and CDR2 as YYREEE (reference sequence). Trimming took 0 bases from V and 2 from J; bases not matched to a gene: 5. The CDR3 covers 15 residues. The CDR3 is CASSLASGGAYEQYF. DNA of the CDR3: TGTGCCAGCAGCTTGGCGTCAGGGGGTGCCTACGAGCAGTACTTC.

The V gene is TRBV7-8, the J gene TRBJ2-3; D remains unclear. The germline CDR1 and CDR2 sequences are SGHVS and FQNEAQ. The CDR3 has 12 residues. The V gene lost 3 bases and the J gene lost 10 bases, with 11 bases spanning the gap. Written as DNA, the CDR3 is TGTGCCAGCAGCTTTTCCGGGTCGGCGCAGTATTTT. Protein product: CASSFSGSAQYF.

V is TRBV9 and J is TRBJ1-4; D call uncertain. CDR1 and CDR2 from the germline V gene are SGDLS and YYNGEE. V was trimmed by 4 bases and J by 4 bases, leaving 14 bases between them. CDR3 length equals 15 residues. The CDR3 DNA follows: TGTGCCAGCAGCACCAGCGGGGTGGATAATGAAAAACTGTTTTTT. It translates to CASSTSGVDNEKLFF.

This clone was picked up one time. The CDR3 DNA is TGTGCCAGCAGCTTCCCACAAACAGGGAAACAAGAGACCCAGTACTTC. It yields the protein CASSFPQTGKQETQYF. The V call is TRBV5-4, the J call TRBJ2-5, with D tentatively TRBD1 (6 bases). The CDR3 spans 16 residues. Germline V gene data show CDR1 as SGHNT and CDR2 as YYREEE (reference sequence). The V end lost 2 bases, the J end lost 2 bases, and 16 bases lay between the germline ends.

Of note for this clone: Relative to the germline gene, one junction end is altered; a read error may explain this. This rearrangement joins TRBV27 to TRBJ1-5; 7 nucleotides line up with TRBD1. The CDR3 is 15 residues long. Germline CDR1 reads MNHEY; CDR2 reads SMNVEV (reference sequence). This CDR3 reads CASSLSDRDPQSQHF. The CDR3 nucleotides are TGTGCCAGCAGTTTATCTGACAGGGATCCTCAGTCCCAGCATTTT.

The chain combines TRBV5-6 with TRBJ2-5, with no clear D. The germline CDR1 and CDR2 sequences are SGHDT and YYEEEE. The germline V and J ends were trimmed by 2 bases and 0 bases, with 8 bases remaining between them. The CDR3 runs to 14 residues. Here the CDR3 reads CASSLVGYQETQYF. CDR3 nucleotides: TGTGCCAGCAGCTTAGTGGGCTACCAAGAGACCCAGTACTTC.

This chain joins TRBV5-1 and TRBJ1-3; the D gene is possibly TRBD1 (5 bases). Germline V CDR1 and CDR2: SGHRS, YFSETQ. The CDR3 consists of 16 residues. Trimming shortened V by 3 bases and J by 0 bases, and 13 bases separated the two germline ends. The CDR3 bases are TGCGCCAGCAGCTCCGACAGAGCCCGCTCTGGAAACACCATATATTTT. Translating gives CASSSDRARSGNTIYF.

This sequence joins TRBV5-8 and TRBJ1-5; D may be TRBD1 (5 bases). Germline CDR1 and CDR2: SGHTS and YDEGEE. This CDR3 is 15 amino acids long. The V gene lost 0 bases and the J gene lost 5 bases, with 12 bases spanning the gap. The CDR3 here is CASSLGLGGDQPQHF. The CDR3 bases are TGTGCCAGCAGCTTGGGATTGGGGGGAGATCAGCCCCAGCATTTT.

The chain employs TRBV23-1 and TRBJ2-1; possibly TRBD1 for D (5 bases). TRBV23-1 is assigned to the ORF class and has an uncertain function. CDR3 length equals 12 residues. V was pared by 8 bases and J by 5 bases, with 10 bases between. CDR3 amino acids: CASGQGNNEQFF. The CDR3 DNA reads TGCGCCAGCGGACAAGGAAACAATGAGCAGTTCTTC.

This clone was detected a few times. The rearrangement links TRBV29-1 to TRBJ2-4; D is unclear. There are 14 residues in the CDR3. CDR1 SQVTM and CDR2 ANQGSEA come from the germline V gene. V was trimmed by 0 bases and J by 4 bases, leaving 10 bases between them. The CDR3 here is CSVEEVTLKNIQYF. Written as DNA, the CDR3 is TGCAGCGTTGAAGAGGTGACACTTAAAAACATTCAGTACTTC.

The rearrangement links TRBV6-1 to TRBJ2-4, with D possibly TRBD2 on 6 matching bases. Trimming removed 3 bases from V and 8 bases from J, with 11 bases in between. CDR3 length: 13 residues. Germline CDR1 and CDR2: MNHNS and SASEGT. As DNA, the CDR3 is TGTGCCAGCAGTGAGGGGCGGGGCGACATTCAGTACTTC. It yields the protein CASSEGRGDIQYF.

This clone has a single count. The rearrangement links TRBV28 to TRBJ1-2, with D hard to call. V lost 2 bases and J lost 6, with 16 bases in between. This CDR3 spans 15 amino acids. Germline CDR1 MDHEN, CDR2 SYDVKM. The CDR3 bases are TGTGCCAGCAGTTTAGGGTCCACCGGGATGGATGGCTACACCTTC. It translates to CASSLGSTGMDGYTF.

The chain couples TRBV2 to TRBJ2-1; 12 bases are a match to TRBD2. Looked up from germline, CDR1 is SNHLY and CDR2 is FYNNEI. The V and J ends lost 7 bases and 9 bases, in that order; junction bases with no gene match: 7. The CDR3 sequence is 14 residues long. CDR3 loop: CASMLAGGSFEQFF. The CDR3 coding sequence is TGTGCCAGCATGCTAGCGGGGGGGTCTTTTGAGCAGTTCTTC.

This clone was counted between two and nine times. The V and J genes are TRBV2 and TRBJ1-2; a weak D match, TRBD1 (6 bases). CDR1 and CDR2 (germline): SNHLY, FYNNEI. CDR3 length equals 14 residues. Trimming took 5 bases from V and 0 from J, leaving 10 bases between them. Here the CDR3 reads CASSLQGPNYGYTF. DNA of the CDR3: TGTGCCAGCAGTTTACAGGGACCTAACTATGGCTACACCTTC.

The chain carries TRBV5-1 and TRBJ2-5, with D maybe TRBD2 (5 bases). Germline CDR1 and CDR2: SGHRS and YFSETQ. The CDR3 spans 13 residues. V was shortened by 1 base and J by 9 bases, with 13 bases between the two germline ends. In DNA, the CDR3 is TGCGCCAGCAGCTTGAAAGGCGAGGAGGCCCAGTACTTC. Translation: CASSLKGEEAQYF.

The V and J genes are TRBV6-1 and TRBJ2-2, with D tentatively TRBD2 (7 bases). V lost 6 bases and J lost 5, with 13 bases in between. Germline V gene sequence: CDR1 MNHNS, CDR2 SASEGT. The CDR3 contains 14 residues. The CDR3 DNA reads TGTGCCAGCAGGAGGGGGGGAAGGACCGGGGAGCTGTTTTTT. Translation gives CASRRGGRTGELFF.

CDR3 loop: CASSQSPGGETQYF. The CDR3 region has the DNA TGCGCCAGCAGCCAAAGCCCAGGGGGGGAGACCCAGTACTTC. The genes are TRBV4-1 and TRBJ2-5, with TRBD1 as a possible D gene (7 bases). CDR3 length: 14 residues. Trimming took 2 bases from V and 5 from J, leaving 12 bases between them. Germline V gives CDR1 MGHRA, CDR2 YSYEKL.

This chain links TRBV25-1 with TRBJ2-7; 10 bases map to TRBD1. The CDR3 contains 15 residues. The V segment lost 3 bases and the J segment 5 bases; nucleotides outside the gene matches: 7. Germline V gives CDR1 MGHDK, CDR2 SYGVNS. The CDR3 DNA reads TGTGCCAGCAGTGACCCCTCCGGGACAGGGGACGAGCAGTACTTC. Amino acid sequence: CASSDPSGTGDEQYF.

V usage is TRBV5-4 and J usage is TRBJ2-6, with 7 bases lining up with TRBD1. V lost 5 bases and J lost 2; bases outside the gene matches: 4. Germline V gene lookup returns CDR1 SGHNT and CDR2 YYREEE (reference sequence). The CDR3 covers 15 residues. In DNA form, the CDR3 reads TGTGCCAGCAGGGTCAGGGGGACTGGGGCCAACGTCCTGACTTTC. This encodes CASRVRGTGANVLTF. The full variable domain, completed using reference TRBV5-4 and TRBJ2-6, is ETGVTQSPTHLIKTRGQQVTLRCSSQSGHNTVSWYQQALGQGPQFIFQYYREEENGRGNFPPRFSGLQFPNYSSELNVNALELDDSALYLCASRVRGTGANVLTFGAGSRLTVL.

This rearrangement joins TRBV5-1 to TRBJ1-1, with 9 positions matching TRBD1. The ends lost 0 bases at V and 4 bases at J; junction bases unmatched: 4. This CDR3 region has 15 residues. The germline V gene has CDR1 SGHRS and CDR2 YFSETQ. The CDR3 spells CASSLEGQGFTEAFF. The CDR3 nucleotides are TGCGCCAGCAGCTTGGAGGGACAGGGTTTCACTGAAGCTTTCTTT.